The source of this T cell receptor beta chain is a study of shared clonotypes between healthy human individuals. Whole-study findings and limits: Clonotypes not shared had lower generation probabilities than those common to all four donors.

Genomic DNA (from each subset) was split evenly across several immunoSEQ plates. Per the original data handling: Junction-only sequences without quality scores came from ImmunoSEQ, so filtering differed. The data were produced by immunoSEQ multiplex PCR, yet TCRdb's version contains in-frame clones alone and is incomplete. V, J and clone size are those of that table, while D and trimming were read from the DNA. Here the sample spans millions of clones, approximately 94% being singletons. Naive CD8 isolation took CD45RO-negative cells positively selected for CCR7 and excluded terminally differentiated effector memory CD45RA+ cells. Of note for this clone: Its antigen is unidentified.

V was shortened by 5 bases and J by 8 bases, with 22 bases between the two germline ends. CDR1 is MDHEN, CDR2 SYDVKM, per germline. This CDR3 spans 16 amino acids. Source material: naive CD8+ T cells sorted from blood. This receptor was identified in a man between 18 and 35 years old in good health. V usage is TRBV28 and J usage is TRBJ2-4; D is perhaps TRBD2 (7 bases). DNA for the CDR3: TGTGCCAGCAGTCCTACAGTTTCCTTAGGGGGGGACATTCAGTACTTC. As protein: CASSPTVSLGGDIQYF.